The clone carrying this TCR beta chain has only a few counts. Antigen unknown. Libraries were prepared by immunoSEQ multiplex PCR; TCRdb keeps only in-frame clonotypes and omits some of them. The sample carries about 180,000 clones, 85% to 90% recorded once. This sample stems from a study of T cell responses to AZD1222 COVID-19 vaccine. Whole-study findings and limits: Vaccine-associated CD4 TCRs spanned spike, dominant at 160-218 and 743-854. It was only after the peak T cell response that any repertoires were sampled. Spike-specific TCRs gained breadth and depth after people received two AZD1222 doses.

V lost 0 bases, J lost 4 bases, and 7 bases stayed unmatched. This CDR3 contains 16 residues. Looked up from germline, CDR1 is SGHDT and CDR2 is YYEEEE. The receptor was isolated from an adult who received the AZD1222 COVID-19 vaccine. The sample here was peripheral blood, taken 28 days after the second AZD1222 dose. The chain recombines TRBV5-6 with TRBJ1-3; 7 nucleotides align to TRBD1. The DNA for the CDR3 is TGTGCCAGCAGCTTGGGGGGACAGTACGGCGGAAACACCATATATTTT. Translated, it gives CASSLGGQYGGNTIYF.